This is a list of T cell receptor beta chains from one sample in a study of technical replicates of blood from several donors. Repertoires were generated with immunoSEQ multiplex PCR, while TCRdb's copy carries only in-frame clones and drops some. Counted here are about 75,000 clones, 80% to 95% occurring once; the ten biggest clones make up under 0.45%. The sequencing input was T cells isolated from PBMCs. The receptors come from a human donor in good health. Each CDR3 is given without its conserved first and last residue. Each record gives: V gene, J gene, CDR3 protein.

>TRBV2|TRBJ2-5
ASSVRGGETQY
>TRBV19|TRBJ2-7
ASSLGTSRYYEQY
>TRBV21-1|TRBJ1-1
ASSVRGFTEAF
>TRBV2|TRBJ2-1
ASSHVAGGPDNEQF
>TRBV5-1|TRBJ2-3
ASSSLTSTDTQY
>TRBV28|TRBJ1-3
ASSQGTASGNTIY
>TRBV7-2|TRBJ2-7
ASSLGVGRGAYEQY
>TRBV9|TRBJ2-7
ASSGGQGYEQY
>TRBV5-8|TRBJ1-2
ASSLGRQYGYT
>TRBV6-1|TRBJ1-3
ASSPDSSGNTIY
>TRBV6-1|TRBJ1-3
ASSDSGYENTIY
>TRBV6-5|TRBJ2-1
ASSPGTNYEQF
>TRBV19|TRBJ1-5
ASSIVQGLENQPQH
>TRBV19|TRBJ1-5
ASSITFASSSLHSNQPQH
>TRBV10-2|TRBJ2-3
ASTLAGGSDTQY
>TRBV28|TRBJ2-7
ASSWGTSSYEQY
>TRBV27|TRBJ2-3
ASSFSGSFADTQY
>TRBV7-9|TRBJ1-5
ASSPPGGENQPQH
>TRBV5-6|TRBJ2-7
ASSLTGDKAEQY
>TRBV5-6|TRBJ2-1
ASSLMGQPYNEQF
>TRBV15|TRBJ2-5
ATSRDERERETQY
>TRBV4-1|TRBJ2-7
ASSQDGPWAETTYEQY
>TRBV7-3|TRBJ1-1
ASSPTARGEAF
>TRBV11-2|TRBJ2-3
ASSLGGEEADTQY
>TRBV11-3|TRBJ2-5
ASSLEGSSGRRETQY
>TRBV5-4|TRBJ1-1
ASSSNFGNTEAF
>TRBV27|TRBJ2-1
ASSFSPFGGNEQF
>TRBV4-3|TRBJ2-7
ASSLGGFEQY
>TRBV19|TRBJ2-1
ASSIDPPSSNVGQF
>TRBV6-5|TRBJ2-4
ASGDRANIQY
>TRBV10-1|TRBJ1-4
ASSDTGTEREKLF
>TRBV7-2|TRBJ1-2
ASSNDRVGGYT
>TRBV6-5|TRBJ1-1
ASSYSNRGGNTEAF
>TRBV27|TRBJ1-5
ASSLWTGGQPQH